The text below deals with one T cell receptor delta chain. Ten to eleven formalin-fixed paraffin-embedded scrolls, each 5 µm thick, supplied each case's genomic DNA. Controls had endoscopy for reflux, dyspepsia or gastritis, without coeliac suspicion. Trimming took off 0 bases at V and 2 bases at J, with 34 bases between the two ends. This CDR3 contains 23 residues. Germline V gives CDR1 TSWWSYY, CDR2 QGS. The entry originates in a study of intestinal T cells in coeliac disease. Using around 150 ng of biopsy DNA, TRD was amplified in bulk with BIOMED-2 primers. TCRdb applied CATT to the multiplex PCR reads for clone calling. Of approximately 280 delta-chain clones in the sample, around 48% were seen once.

The source is a human donor who served as a control with a normal duodenal biopsy, not a healthy volunteer. This chain uses TRDV1 with TRDJ1; D might be TRDD3 (7 bases). Sequencing used a duodenal biopsy. CDR3 bases: TGTGCTCTTGGGGAACTGCCCCCCTCCGTCCTACGGCCCGGGGGATTTTGGACCGATAAACTCATCTTT. Translation: CALGELPPSVLRPGGFWTDKLIF.